This T cell receptor (beta chain) comes out of a study of blood T cell repertoires in COVID-19. Study information: Sites across the United States, Italy and Spain contributed samples from acute and convalescent COVID-19.

The germline V gene encodes CDR1 SGHTS and CDR2 YDEGEE. The CDR3 covers 16 residues. The trim removed 4 bases at V and 0 bases at J, leaving 6 bases unmatched. Participants were placed into cohorts based on the clinical history they reported. Original handling: Reference gene primer amplification yielded estimated nucleated cell counts. Profiled with immunoSEQ multiplex PCR; TCRdb holds only in-frame clones, not every one. That table furnishes V, J and clone size, whereas the DNA furnished D and trimming. Among around 340,000 clones, around 85% were seen once, and the ten largest hold roughly 4.2%. The clonotype comes from a woman in her forties with acute COVID-19. The sample consisted of PBMCs or T cells enriched from blood (not recorded which). This sequence joins TRBV5-8 and TRBJ1-4; 7 nucleotides match TRBD1. CDR3 in amino acids: CASSPGQPATNEKLFF. For the CDR3, the DNA is TGTGCCAGCAGCCCGGGACAGCCAGCAACTAATGAAAAACTGTTTTTT.